One and the same sample provided the 18 T cell receptor beta chains below, sequenced in a study of CD8 T cells in ankylosing spondylitis. The study's findings and limits: Blood from ankylosing spondylitis patients appeared to carry a characteristic eight-variant TCR beta motif.

TCRdb ran MiXCR on the 5' RACE reads and lists one entry per CDR3 protein. This table holds roughly 700,000 distinct CDR3 sequences, 15% to 20% found once. The antigens of these receptors remain unknown. What was sequenced was blood, either unsorted or a sorted T cell fraction (not recorded which). The source of these receptors is a male donor with ankylosing spondylitis.

This chain uses TRBV3-1 with TRBJ2-1, with 14 bases identical to TRBD2. Germline V gives CDR1 LGHDT, CDR2 YNNKEL (reference sequence). V was clipped by 7 bases and J by 7 bases; unmatched bases: 9. This CDR3 has 16 amino acids. The CDR3 reads CASTRGLAGAGNEQFF. DNA for the CDR3: TGTGCCAGCACCAGGGGACTAGCGGGAGCTGGTAATGAGCAGTTCTTC.

This clonotype was counted at least ten times. The V call is TRBV5-1, the J call TRBJ1-4; D uncertain. Trimming removed 4 bases from V and 5 bases from J, with 9 bases in between. This CDR3 spans 13 amino acids. Looked up from germline, CDR1 is SGHRS and CDR2 is YFSETQ. CDR3 DNA: TGCGCCAGCAGCCTGGCGACAAATGAAAAACTGTTTTTT. Amino acid sequence: CASSLATNEKLFF.

The V and J genes are TRBV4-1 and TRBJ2-2, with TRBD2 matching over 11 bases. The V segment lost 0 bases and the J segment 8 bases; nucleotides outside the gene matches: 5. CDR1 is MGHRA, CDR2 YSYEKL, per germline. The CDR3 spans 16 residues. The DNA of the CDR3 is TGCGCCAGCAGCCAAGATCGGCTAGCGGGAGGAGGGGAGCTGTTTTTT. It specifies CASSQDRLAGGGELFF.

This chain connects TRBV20-1 to TRBJ2-7, with 7 nucleotides matching TRBD2. The CDR3 loop spans 14 amino acids. CDR1 and CDR2 from the germline V gene are DFQATT and SNEGSKA (reference sequence). The V and J ends lost 6 bases and 3 bases, in that order; junction bases with no gene match: 11. As DNA, the CDR3 is TGCAGTGCACCACCCTCTCGCGGGGGCTACGAGCAGTACTTC. Translating it yields CSAPPSRGGYEQYF.

This clonotype was counted a few times. CDR3 amino acids: CASSYDRGGNNEQFF. The CDR3 DNA reads as TGTGCCAGCAGTTACGACAGAGGAGGAAACAATGAGCAGTTCTTC. V is TRBV6-5 and J is TRBJ2-1; the D call may be TRBD1 or TRBD2 (5 bases each). The CDR3 loop spans 15 amino acids. Germline V gives CDR1 MNHEY, CDR2 SVGAGI. With 2 bases removed from V and 5 bases from J, the gap between germline ends came to 13 bases.

The chain links TRBV5-1 to TRBJ2-6; 11 nucleotides match TRBD2. CDR3 size: 19 residues. Germline V lookup: CDR1 SGHRS, CDR2 YFSETQ. After removal of 1 base from V and 0 bases from J, the junction contained 6 bases not matched to a gene. The CDR3 loop is CASSLTPSGGFSGANVLTF. CDR3 sequence (DNA): TGCGCCAGCAGCTTGACTCCTAGCGGGGGGTTCTCTGGGGCCAACGTCCTGACTTTC.

V gene TRBV29-1 combines with J gene TRBJ1-1; D not certain. Germline V gene lookup returns CDR1 SQVTM and CDR2 ANQGSEA. V was pared by 3 bases and J by 4 bases, with 9 bases between. The CDR3 covers 12 residues. CDR3: CSVELWGTEAFF. CDR3 coding DNA: TGCAGCGTTGAGCTTTGGGGCACTGAAGCTTTCTTT.

The chain is built from TRBV5-1 and TRBJ1-2; D call uncertain. This CDR3 is built from 13 residues. The germline V and J ends were trimmed by 0 bases and 8 bases, with 11 bases remaining between them. Germline loops: CDR1 SGHRS, CDR2 YFSETQ. As DNA, the CDR3 is TGCGCCAGCAGCTTGGATGGGGATTTCGGCTACACCTTC. As protein: CASSLDGDFGYTF.

This clonotype was picked up a small number of times. The chain combines TRBV6-2 or TRBV6-3 with TRBJ2-7, with 12 nucleotides matching TRBD2. This CDR3 has 15 residues. V lost 6 bases and J lost 5; bases outside the gene matches: 8. CDR1 and CDR2 (germline): MNHEY, SVGEGT. The CDR3 DNA follows: TGTGCCAGCAGCCAAAGGGGACTAGCGGGCCACGAGCAGTACTTC. Translation gives CASSQRGLAGHEQYF.

The chain recombines TRBV12-3 or TRBV12-4 with TRBJ2-5; 7 positions match TRBD1. The CDR3 extends over 14 amino acids. The trim removed 6 bases at V and 5 bases at J, leaving 9 bases unmatched. Here the CDR3 DNA reads TGTGCCAGCAGATATCAGGGGGTGGTTGAGACCCAGTACTTC. Translating it yields CASRYQGVVETQYF.

This clonotype was detected only a few times. The rearrangement joins TRBV6-6 to TRBJ1-1; possible D gene TRBD1, 5 bases. The CDR3 totals 13 residues. Trimming cost V 6 bases and J 5 bases, with 13 bases left between them. Germline V lookup: CDR1 MNHNY, CDR2 SVGAGI (reference sequence). The CDR3 sequence is CASRGGMRTEAFF. The DNA of the CDR3 is TGTGCCAGCAGGGGGGGAATGAGGACTGAAGCTTTCTTT.

CDR3 region: CSAPPGQAKWETQYF. The CDR3 DNA follows: TGCAGTGCGCCCCCGGGACAGGCTAAGTGGGAGACCCAGTACTTC. V gene TRBV20-1 combines with J gene TRBJ2-5; TRBD1 aligns across 8 bases. The CDR3 length is 15 residues. CDR1 and CDR2 (germline): DFQATT, SNEGSKA (reference sequence). Trimming removed 6 bases from V and 5 bases from J; junction bases left unmatched: 14.

This clonotype was observed a few times. This chain joins TRBV20-1 and TRBJ1-1; TRBD1 matches at 7 bases. After removal of 3 bases from V and 3 bases from J, the junction contained 4 bases not matched to a gene. The CDR3 covers 13 residues. CDR1 is DFQATT and CDR2 is SNEGSKA in the germline V gene (reference sequence). The CDR3 region has the DNA TGCAGTGCTAGGGGGACAGCTTACACTGAAGCTTTCTTT. This codes for CSARGTAYTEAFF.

This clonotype has only a few counts. This chain joins TRBV5-8 and TRBJ1-6; 7 bases line up with TRBD1. Losses at the gene ends were 5 bases for V and 8 bases for J; bases not matched to a gene: 16. The length of the CDR3 is 17 residues. Germline values: CDR1 SGHTS, CDR2 YDEGEE. The CDR3 bases are TGTGCCAGCAGAAGGAGGGGGCGATCCTTAGGGGATTCACCCCTCCACTTT. It yields the protein CASRRRGRSLGDSPLHF.

The gene calls are TRBV6-1 and TRBJ2-1; 7 bases align to TRBD2. Germline CDR1 MNHNS, CDR2 SASEGT. V shed 5 bases, J shed 8 bases, and the junction held 21 bases outside the gene matches. The CDR3 sequence is 18 residues long. Here the CDR3 DNA reads TGTGCCAGCAGTCCCTCTGGGGAGGGTACGGGGCTTACCGATGAGCAGTTCTTC. As protein: CASSPSGEGTGLTDEQFF.

This clonotype was observed a few times. Compared with germline, one end of the junction differs, possibly owing to a read error. The rearrangement links TRBV6-2 or TRBV6-3 to TRBJ2-7; TRBD2 matches 7 bases. The germline V gene has CDR1 MNHEY and CDR2 SVGEGT. The CDR3 consists of 14 residues. This CDR3 reads CASSYATSSYERYF. CDR3 in DNA: TGTGCCAGCAGTTATGCGACTAGCAGCTACGAGCGGTACTTC.

The sample holds many counts of this clonotype. This rearrangement joins TRBV28 to TRBJ1-5, with 8 bases aligning to TRBD1. This CDR3 is built from 18 residues. Germline V gives CDR1 MDHEN, CDR2 SYDVKM. With V trimmed by 7 bases and J by 0 bases, 14 bases remained unmatched. The CDR3 protein is CASTARTGKNYSNQPQHF. The DNA for the CDR3 is TGTGCCAGCACCGCAAGGACAGGGAAAAACTATAGCAATCAGCCCCAGCATTTT.

This clonotype turned up a few times. The chain joins TRBV20-1 to TRBJ2-1; TRBD1 agrees at 8 bases. The J segment lost 4 bases and the V segment lost 6 bases, leaving 8 bases of the junction unmatched. The CDR3 totals 14 residues. The V gene's germline CDR1 is DFQATT and CDR2 SNEGSKA (reference sequence). The CDR3 sequence is CSANGTGPYNEQFF. The CDR3 coding sequence is TGCAGTGCCAACGGGACAGGTCCTTACAATGAGCAGTTCTTC.